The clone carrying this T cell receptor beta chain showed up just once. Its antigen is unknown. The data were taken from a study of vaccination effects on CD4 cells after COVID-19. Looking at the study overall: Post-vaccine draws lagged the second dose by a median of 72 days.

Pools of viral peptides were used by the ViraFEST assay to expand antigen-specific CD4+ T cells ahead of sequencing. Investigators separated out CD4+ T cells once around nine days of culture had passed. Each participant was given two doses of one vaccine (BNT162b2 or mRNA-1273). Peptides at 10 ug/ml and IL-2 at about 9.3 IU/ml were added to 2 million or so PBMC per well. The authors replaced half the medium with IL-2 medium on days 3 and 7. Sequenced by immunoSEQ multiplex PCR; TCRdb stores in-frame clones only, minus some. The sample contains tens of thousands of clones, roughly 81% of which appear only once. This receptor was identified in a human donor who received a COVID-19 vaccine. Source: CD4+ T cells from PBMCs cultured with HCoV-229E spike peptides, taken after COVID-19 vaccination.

The CDR3 nucleotides read TGTGCCAGCAGCCGGACAGGGGGGAACTACGAGCAGTACGTC. Translation gives CASSRTGGNYEQYV. This chain connects TRBV6-2 or TRBV6-3 to TRBJ2-7; TRBD1 agrees at 10 bases. J was trimmed by 3 bases and V by 6 bases; bases with no gene match: 5. Per the germline V gene, CDR1 is MNHEY and CDR2 is SVGEGT. This CDR3 comprises 14 residues.